This T cell receptor (beta chain) derives from a study of T cells in Graves' hyperthyroidism and ophthalmopathy. CDR3 length: 18 amino acids. Trimming removed 3 bases at V and 0 bases at J, with 18 bases between. CDR1 and CDR2 from the germline V gene are SEHNR and FQNEAQ (reference sequence). Study-wide results and caveats: From stable hyperthyroidism, ophthalmopathy was separated by a 13 V-J model. Ophthalmopathy prediction by the model preceded onset by a median about 6.8 months.

Patients with ophthalmopathy all had a Clinical Activity Score of at least 3, a NOSPECS grade of at least 4 and duration under 3 months. Those patients with uncontrolled infection, other autoimmune disease, pregnancy or lactation were excluded. Regions amplified from RNA transcripts were the TCR beta CDR3 regions. The TCR CDR3 first-round RT-PCR relied on the HTBI primer set. Each CDR3 protein gets one entry after TCRdb re-called the multiplex PCR reads with MiXCR. The repertoire holds about 400,000 distinct CDR3 sequences, with about 14% as singletons. This clonotype has more than one count but fewer than ten. The antigen is not known.

The sequence was collected from a woman aged 25-40 years with Graves' ophthalmopathy. The rearrangement uses TRBV7-9 and TRBJ2-1; D uncertain. The sample comprised blood. CDR3 residues: CASSFGLTLELSYNEQFF. The CDR3 region has the DNA TGTGCCAGCAGCTTCGGCCTGACTTTAGAGCTCTCCTACAATGAGCAGTTCTTC.